The 23 T cell receptor beta chains in this list originate from one sample, sequenced in a study of T cell responses to AZD1222 COVID-19 vaccine. Sequenced by immunoSEQ multiplex PCR; TCRdb stores in-frame clones only, minus some. The table lists some 150,000 clones, 92% of them singletons. The sequencing used peripheral blood, collected on day 0 of AZD1222 vaccination. The origin of the receptors is an adult in good health.

V gene TRBV3-1 (or the pseudogene TRBV3-2) combines with J gene TRBJ2-3, with D uncertain. CDR1 is LGHDT and CDR2 is YNNKEL in the germline V gene (reference sequence). CDR3 length: 13 amino acids. Deletions cut 0 bases from V and 3 bases from J, with 4 bases between. CDR3: CASSQDETDTQYF. The CDR3 nucleotides are TGTGCCAGCAGCCAAGATGAGACAGATACGCAGTATTTT.

The chain uses TRBV6-5 and TRBJ1-6, with D possibly TRBD1 on 5 matching bases. This CDR3 contains 15 residues. Germline values: CDR1 MNHEY, CDR2 SVGAGI. With 2 bases removed from V and 10 bases from J, the gap between germline ends came to 15 bases. CDR3 region: CASSYHDSGDSPLHF. CDR3 sequence (DNA): TGTGCCAGCAGTTACCACGATTCGGGGGACTCACCCCTCCACTTT.

The chain joins TRBV10-3 to TRBJ2-5; possibly TRBD2 for D (6 bases). The CDR3 loop spans 14 amino acids. Trimming shortened V by 6 bases and J by 5 bases, and 16 bases separated the two germline ends. CDR1 is ENHRY, CDR2 SYGVKD, per germline. Here the CDR3 reads CAISTGTSGETQYF. The CDR3 nucleotides are TGTGCCATCAGCACGGGGACTTCAGGGGAGACCCAGTACTTC.

This clone is a singleton in its sample. This rearrangement joins TRBV5-4 to TRBJ2-7; D unresolved. Trimming shortened V by 4 bases and J by 3 bases, and 17 bases separated the two germline ends. The length of the CDR3 is 15 residues. CDR1 is SGHNT, CDR2 YYREEE, per germline (reference sequence). CDR3 sequence (DNA): TGTGCCAGCAGCCCCCCCGGCAGGACGAACTACGAGCAGTACTTC. Its protein product is CASSPPGRTNYEQYF. Variable domain in full (rest from reference TRBV5-4 and TRBJ2-7): ETGVTQSPTHLIKTRGQQVTLRCSSQSGHNTVSWYQQALGQGPQFIFQYYREEENGRGNFPPRFSGLQFPNYSSELNVNALELDDSALYLCASSPPGRTNYEQYFGPGTRLTVT.

V and J are TRBV7-9 and TRBJ1-4; D call uncertain. The ends were cut back, 5 bases at V and 8 bases at J, with 18 bases in the middle. This CDR3 spans 15 amino acids. Germline assignment: CDR1 SEHNR and CDR2 FQNEAQ (reference sequence). The CDR3 nucleotides are TGTGCCAGCAGCCCCCCGGACGGGGAATGGGAAAAACTGTTTTTT. It specifies CASSPPDGEWEKLFF.

This clone appeared a single time. The chain employs TRBV7-9 and TRBJ2-7; no definite D call. V was pared by 2 bases and J by 3 bases, with 2 bases between. This CDR3 contains 11 residues. Germline-derived CDR1 and CDR2 are SEHNR and FQNEAQ (reference sequence). The CDR3 region has the DNA TGTGCCAGCAGCTTAATCTACGAGCAGTACTTC. Translated, it gives CASSLIYEQYF.

This chain uses TRBV2 with TRBJ1-2; D not certain. V gave up 6 bases and J gave up 7 bases, with 15 bases separating them. The CDR3 runs to 13 residues. Germline CDR1 and CDR2: SNHLY and FYNNEI. The DNA of the CDR3 is TGTGCCAGCAGCCCCCTGAAGGACGGTGGCTACACCTTC. Residues: CASSPLKDGGYTF.

The rearrangement uses TRBV7-2 and TRBJ1-4; D is possibly TRBD1 (5 bases). Between the trimmed V and J ends, which lost 5 bases and 5 bases, there was a span of 15 bases. The CDR3 is made up of 15 amino acids. CDR1 is SGHTA and CDR2 is FQGNSA in the germline V gene. The CDR3 loop reads CASSMGPSGNEKLFF. The CDR3 DNA is TGTGCCAGCAGCATGGGGCCTAGTGGGAATGAAAAACTGTTTTTT.

J is TRBJ2-1 and V is TRBV19, with TRBD2 matching 10 bases. The CDR3 covers 14 residues. The junction had 8 bases not matched to a gene; V was cut back by 7 bases and J by 8 bases. CDR1 is LNHDA and CDR2 is SQIVND in the germline V gene (reference sequence). The CDR3 reads CASTPGLAMDEQFF. CDR3 bases: TGTGCCAGTACTCCGGGACTAGCGATGGATGAGCAGTTCTTC.

V is TRBV5-4 and J is TRBJ1-3, with D tentatively TRBD1 (5 bases). The CDR3 length is 15 residues. V dropped 4 bases and J dropped 3 bases, with 14 bases sitting between them. Germline V lookup: CDR1 SGHNT, CDR2 YYREEE (reference sequence). This CDR3 reads CASSGGLGFGNTIYF. DNA for the CDR3: TGTGCCAGCAGCGGGGGACTTGGGTTTGGAAACACCATATATTTT.

The rearrangement links TRBV9 to TRBJ1-1, with TRBD1 matching 8 bases. This CDR3 has 14 amino acids. Germline-derived CDR1 and CDR2 are SGDLS and YYNGEE. After removal of 0 bases from V and 4 bases from J, the junction contained 2 bases not matched to a gene. CDR3 residues: CASSVAGGGTEAFF. As DNA, the CDR3 is TGTGCCAGCAGCGTAGCAGGGGGCGGCACTGAAGCTTTCTTT.

This chain uses TRBV10-2 with TRBJ2-2; perhaps TRBD2 as D (6 bases). Trimming took off 7 bases at V and 2 bases at J, with 11 bases between the two ends. The CDR3 has 14 amino acids. Germline CDR1 WSHSY, CDR2 SAAADI. CDR3 DNA sequence: TGCGCCAGCATGGGGACTCCTAACACCGGGGAGCTGTTTTTT. The encoded protein is CASMGTPNTGELFF.

The chain employs TRBV27 and TRBJ2-3; D might be TRBD1 or TRBD2, each matching 5 bases. Germline-derived CDR1 and CDR2 are MNHEY and SMNVEV (reference sequence). This CDR3 is built from 15 residues. Trimming shortened V by 8 bases and J by 2 bases, and 17 bases separated the two germline ends. CDR3 residues: CASGWLGDTTDTQYF. The DNA of the CDR3 is TGTGCCAGCGGATGGCTGGGGGATACCACAGATACGCAGTATTTT.

The rearrangement uses TRBV7-6 and TRBJ1-5; no reliable D call. The CDR3 is 15 residues long. CDR1 SGHVS and CDR2 FNYEAQ come from the germline V gene. Trimming removed 1 base from V and 3 bases from J, with 10 bases in between. The CDR3 DNA reads as TGTGCCAGCAGCTTAGTTGGGAGCTACAATCAGCCCCAGCATTTT. Translated, it gives CASSLVGSYNQPQHF. Supplemented by reference TRBV7-6 and TRBJ1-5, the full variable domain reads GAGVSQSPRYKVTKRGQDVALRCDPISGHVSLYWYRQALGQGPEFLTYFNYEAQQDKSGLPNDRFSAERPEGSISTLTIQRTEQRDSAMYRCASSLVGSYNQPQHFGDGTRLSIL.

A few counts support this clone. The chain combines TRBV6-1 with TRBJ1-5, with TRBD1 matching 10 bases. V dropped 3 bases and J dropped 9; count of bases not matched to a gene: 5. CDR3 length: 14 amino acids. Germline CDR1 and CDR2: MNHNS and SASEGT. CDR3 bases: TGTGCCAGCAGTGACGGACAGGGGGAACTGCCCCAGCATTTT. As protein: CASSDGQGELPQHF.

The chain links TRBV7-9 to TRBJ2-1, with no clear D. The ends were cut back, 3 bases at V and 4 bases at J, with 7 bases in the middle. This CDR3 is 13 amino acids long. Germline CDR1 reads SEHNR; CDR2 reads FQNEAQ (reference sequence). The CDR3 coding sequence is TGTGCCAGCAGCTTCTCGACTTACAATGAGCAGTTCTTC. Its translation is CASSFSTYNEQFF.

The J gene is TRBJ1-4, the V gene TRBV3-1 (or the pseudogene TRBV3-2); D perhaps matches TRBD1 (5 bases). Trimming pared 1 base from V and 4 bases from J, leaving 13 bases between. The CDR3 runs to 16 residues. From germline, CDR1 is LGHDT and CDR2 YNNKEL (reference sequence). The CDR3 coding sequence is TGTGCCAGCAGCCAAGCGTCCAGGGCCCTTAATGAAAAACTGTTTTTT. Its protein is CASSQASRALNEKLFF.

CDR3 residues: CASSFRGASLNSPLHF. CDR3 DNA: TGCGCCAGCAGCTTCAGGGGCGCCTCCCTTAATTCACCCCTCCACTTT. This sequence joins TRBV5-1 and TRBJ1-6; TRBD1 is a possible D gene (6 bases). The ends were cut back, 2 bases at V and 6 bases at J, with 15 bases in the middle. The CDR3 is 16 amino acids. CDR1 and CDR2 from the germline V gene are SGHRS and YFSETQ.

CDR3 DNA sequence: TGTGCCATCAGGAACAGCCCGAACACTGAAGCTTTCTTT. It translates to CAIRNSPNTEAFF. This chain links TRBV10-3 with TRBJ1-1; D gene uncertain. V shed 6 bases and J shed 1 base, with 9 bases lying between them. This CDR3 is 13 amino acids long. The germline gives CDR1 ENHRY, CDR2 SYGVKD.

The V gene is TRBV7-9, the J gene TRBJ1-3, with unresolved D. The CDR3 runs to 11 residues. V lost 1 base and J 5 bases, leaving 0 bases between the germline ends. Germline CDR1 and CDR2: SEHNR and FQNEAQ (reference sequence). CDR3 sequence: CASSLGNTIYF. CDR3 bases: TGTGCCAGCAGCTTAGGAAACACCATATATTTT.

The chain has TRBV5-1 and TRBJ2-2, with no clear D. Trimming took off 1 base at V and 2 bases at J, with 6 bases between the two ends. Germline V gene sequence: CDR1 SGHRS, CDR2 YFSETQ. CDR3 length: 14 residues. The CDR3 is CASSLPDNTGELFF. The CDR3, as DNA: TGCGCCAGCAGCTTGCCCGATAACACCGGGGAGCTGTTTTTT. Full variable domain (outside the CDR3, taken from reference TRBV5-1 and TRBJ2-2): KAGVTQTPRYLIKTRGQQVTLSCSPISGHRSVSWYQQTPGQGLQFLFEYFSETQRNKGNFPGRFSGRQFSNSRSEMNVSTLELGDSALYLCASSLPDNTGELFFGEGSRLTVL.

The gene calls are TRBV14 and TRBJ1-5; the D gene is possibly TRBD1 (5 bases). The CDR3 is 13 residues long. V lost 1 base and J 7 bases, leaving 8 bases between the germline ends. Germline V gene lookup returns CDR1 SGHDN and CDR2 FVKESK. CDR3 sequence: CASSQVRGQPQHF. DNA for the CDR3: TGTGCCAGCAGCCAAGTTAGGGGACAGCCCCAGCATTTT.

This clone was seen a few times. The chain combines TRBV2 with TRBJ2-3; perhaps D is TRBD1 or TRBD2 (5 bases each). Deletions cut 11 bases from V and 2 bases from J, with 17 bases between. Germline CDR1 reads SNHLY; CDR2 reads FYNNEI. The CDR3 extends over 14 amino acids. CDR3 protein: CALRRGALTDTQYF. CDR3 nucleotides: TGTGCCTTAAGGCGAGGGGCCCTCACAGATACGCAGTATTTT.